The source of this T cell receptor beta chain is a study of OX40 agonist ivuxolimab in advanced cancers. The wider study: Ivuxolimab was delivered to patients intravenously every 2 weeks at doses spanning 0.01 to 10 mg/kg.

Findings and limits, study-wide: People who partly responded at 0.1-3.0 mg/kg had some of the least clonal expansion seen. Not determined was the antigen specificity of the expanded peripheral T cells. On average, CD8+ T cells had more expanded clones than CD4+.

In the case of this clone: Its matching antigen is unknown.

Assay used: immunoSEQ multiplex PCR; TCRdb lists only in-frame clones, some missing. The table lists tens of thousands of clones, about nine tenths of them singletons. This CDR3 region has 14 residues. The ends lost 3 bases at V and 10 bases at J; junction bases unmatched: 12. Germline CDR1 is SGHNT and CDR2 is YYREEE (reference sequence). The source is an adult with an advanced solid tumor such as melanoma, head and neck, liver or kidney cancer. This material consisted of CD4+ or CD8+ T cells sorted from blood, taken in a trial of the OX40 agonist ivuxolimab. The chain has TRBV5-4 and TRBJ1-1; 7 positions agree with TRBD1. The CDR3 region is CASSSMTDREGAFF. CDR3 DNA: TGTGCCAGCAGCTCCATGACAGACAGGGAGGGAGCTTTCTTT.